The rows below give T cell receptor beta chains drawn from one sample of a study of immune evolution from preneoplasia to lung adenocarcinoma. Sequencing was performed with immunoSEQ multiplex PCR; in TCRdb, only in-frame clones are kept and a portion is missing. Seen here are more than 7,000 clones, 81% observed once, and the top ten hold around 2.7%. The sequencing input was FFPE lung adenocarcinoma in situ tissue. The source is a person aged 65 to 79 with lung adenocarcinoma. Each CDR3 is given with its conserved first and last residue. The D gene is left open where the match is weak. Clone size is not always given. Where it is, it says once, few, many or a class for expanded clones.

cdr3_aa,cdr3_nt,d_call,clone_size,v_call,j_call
CASSVGLAGATGTQYF,TGTGCCAGCAGCGTAGGACTAGCGGGGGCCACGGGTACGCAGTATTTT,TRBD2,.,TRBV9,TRBJ2-3
CASSVGYNEQFF,TGTGCCAGCAGTGTGGGCTACAATGAGCAGTTCTTC,.,.,TRBV25-1,TRBJ2-1
CASRVSGTDTQYF,TGCGCCAGCAGGGTCTCTGGGACAGATACGCAGTATTTT,.,.,TRBV5-1,TRBJ2-3
CASSLGGGAGANVLTF,TGCGCCAGCAGCTTGGGCGGGGGAGCTGGGGCCAACGTCCTGACTTTC,TRBD2,.,TRBV5-1,TRBJ2-6
CSVAWGGSQPQHF,TGCAGCGTGGCATGGGGGGGCAGCCAGCCCCAGCATTTT,.,.,TRBV29-1,TRBJ1-5
CASSPGRGSYEQYF,TGTGCCAGCTCACCAGGACGGGGGAGCTACGAGCAGTACTTC,.,few,TRBV18,TRBJ2-7
CASSRGGGATVEAFF,TGTGCCAGCAGTCGCGGTGGAGGGGCAACGGTTGAAGCTTTCTTT,.,.,TRBV6-5,TRBJ1-1
CASYPKGPPGGQPQHF,TGCGCCAGCTACCCCAAGGGCCCGCCCGGGGGTCAGCCCCAGCATTTT,.,.,TRBV10-2,TRBJ1-5
CASSQATNEKLFF,TGTGCCAGCAGCCAAGCAACTAATGAAAAACTGTTTTTT,.,.,TRBV4-2,TRBJ1-4
CASSPTGVGLDTQYF,TGTGCCAGCAGCCCTACAGGGGTCGGTTTGGATACGCAGTATTTT,TRBD1,.,TRBV9,TRBJ2-3
CASSEGQRNTIYF,TGTGCCAGCAGCGAGGGACAGCGTAACACCATATATTTT,TRBD1,.,TRBV4-2,TRBJ1-3
CASSITGDSNQPQHF,TGTGCCAGTAGTATTACAGGGGATAGCAATCAGCCCCAGCATTTT,TRBD1,few,TRBV19,TRBJ1-5
CASSRESGGGETQYF,TGCGCCAGCAGTCGAGAGAGCGGGGGCGGTGAGACCCAGTACTTC,TRBD2,.,TRBV5-1,TRBJ2-5
CASSPGQGPNYGYTF,TGTGCCAGCAGCCCGGGACAGGGCCCTAACTATGGCTACACCTTC,TRBD1,.,TRBV9,TRBJ1-2
CACNKDSSYEQYF,TGTGCCTGCAACAAGGACAGTTCCTACGAGCAGTACTTC,.,.,TRBV30,TRBJ2-7
CASSPGTSGGANEQFF,TGTGCCAGCAGTCCCGGGACTAGCGGGGGGGCCAATGAGCAGTTCTTC,TRBD2,.,TRBV5-4,TRBJ2-1
CAIRRTGRTEQYF,TGTGCCATCAGGAGGACAGGGAGAACCGAGCAGTACTTC,TRBD1,once,TRBV10-3,TRBJ2-7
CASSLGGGMNTEAFF,TGTGCCAGCAGCTTAGGGGGGGGAATGAACACTGAAGCTTTCTTT,.,.,TRBV11-2,TRBJ1-1
CASSVLAGAYNEQFF,TGTGCCAGCAGTGTTCTAGCGGGGGCTTACAATGAGCAGTTCTTC,TRBD2,.,TRBV9,TRBJ2-1
CASSLDLVGGQPQHF,TGTGCCAGCAGCTTGGATTTGGTCGGGGGACAGCCCCAGCATTTT,.,.,TRBV5-8,TRBJ1-5
CSVELTSGGLAYEQYF,TGCAGCGTTGAGTTGACTAGCGGGGGTCTGGCCTACGAGCAGTACTTC,TRBD2,few,TRBV29-1,TRBJ2-7
CASSLHMDSNQPQHF,TGTGCCAGCAGCCTCCACATGGATAGCAATCAGCCCCAGCATTTT,.,.,TRBV5-6,TRBJ1-5
CASMTVSEQYF,TGTGCCAGCATGACGGTAAGCGAGCAGTACTTC,.,.,TRBV6-1,TRBJ2-7
CASSYVRASHEQFF,TGTGCCAGCAGTTATGTGAGAGCCTCCCATGAGCAGTTCTTC,.,.,TRBV27,TRBJ2-1
CASSERWNTEAFF,TGTGCCAGCAGTGAACGGTGGAACACTGAAGCTTTCTTT,.,few,TRBV6-1,TRBJ1-1
CASKNKGELFF,TGCGCCAGCAAGAATAAGGGGGAGCTGTTTTTT,.,.,TRBV5-1,TRBJ2-2
CAWSRIGEAFF,TGTGCCTGGAGTAGAATAGGTGAAGCTTTCTTT,.,.,TRBV30,TRBJ1-1
CASSYSGSINTEAFF,TGTGCCAGCAGTTACTCGGGCAGTATAAACACTGAAGCTTTCTTT,.,.,TRBV6-5,TRBJ1-1
CASSMFGLDTQYF,TGTGCCAGTAGTATGTTTGGCTTAGATACGCAGTATTTT,.,.,TRBV19,TRBJ2-3
CASTGQGDTDTQYF,TGTGCTAGCACCGGACAGGGCGACACAGATACGCAGTATTTT,TRBD1,few,TRBV7-7,TRBJ2-3
CASRAGTPSTDTQYF,TGTGCCAGCAGGGCGGGGACGCCAAGCACAGATACGCAGTATTTT,.,.,TRBV2,TRBJ2-3
CANTPPLHF,TGTGCCAATACCCCCCCCCTCCACTTT,.,.,TRBV6-5,TRBJ1-6
CASSSQGFGELFF,TGTGCCAGCAGCTCCCAAGGTTTCGGGGAGCTGTTTTTT,.,once,TRBV7-9,TRBJ2-2
CATSRVTGGRRMTDTQYF,TGTGCCACCAGCAGAGTCACGGGGGGGCGACGAATGACAGATACGCAGTATTTT,TRBD2,.,TRBV15,TRBJ2-3
CASSPSKGPQYF,TGTGCCAGCAGCCCCAGTAAGGGGCCCCAGTACTTC,.,.,TRBV7-6,TRBJ2-5
CASSAETPSDYGYTF,TGTGCCAGCAGCGCCGAGACCCCCAGTGACTATGGCTACACCTTC,.,.,TRBV9,TRBJ1-2
CTSSQNTSGRTDTQYF,TGCACCAGCAGCCAGAACACTAGCGGTCGCACAGATACGCAGTATTTT,.,.,TRBV1,TRBJ2-3
CASSFRSTAGGLASTDTQYF,TGTGCCAGCAGTTTTAGGTCGACTGCCGGCGGACTCGCTAGCACAGATACGCAGTATTTT,.,.,TRBV28,TRBJ2-3
CASNTAGGYGYTF,TGCGCCAGCAACACGGCAGGGGGCTATGGCTACACCTTC,TRBD1,.,TRBV5-1,TRBJ1-2
CATSSRAGGVETQYF,TGTGCCACCAGCTCCCGAGCGGGGGGCGTGGAGACCCAGTACTTC,TRBD2,few,TRBV15,TRBJ2-5
CASSSGERRKQYF,TGTGCCAGCAGTTCAGGAGAGCGCCGAAAGCAGTACTTC,.,.,TRBV6-5,TRBJ2-7
CASSFWGGGYTF,TGTGCCAGCAGCTTCTGGGGAGGTGGCTACACCTTC,.,.,TRBV7-8,TRBJ1-2
CASSIDLENTEAFF,TGTGCCAGTAGTATAGATCTTGAGAACACTGAAGCTTTCTTT,.,.,TRBV19,TRBJ1-1
CASRSTGLNQLQHF,TGTGCCAGCAGAAGTACAGGGTTGAATCAGCTCCAGCATTTT,.,.,TRBV21-1,TRBJ1-5
CASSRGTGDSYEQYF,TGTGCCAGCAGCCGCGGGACAGGGGACTCCTACGAGCAGTACTTC,TRBD1,once,TRBV2,TRBJ2-7
CASRRWLAPSYEQYF,TGTGCCAGCAGACGCTGGTTAGCGCCTTCCTACGAGCAGTACTTC,.,few,TRBV7-2,TRBJ2-7
CASSSDSHSNQPQHF,TGTGCCAGCAGCTCTGACAGTCATAGCAATCAGCCCCAGCATTTT,.,few,TRBV5-5,TRBJ1-5
CSVDGTFYNEQFF,TGCAGCGTTGATGGGACCTTTTACAATGAGCAGTTCTTC,.,.,TRBV29-1,TRBJ2-1
CASRLSNRATNTGELFF,TGTGCCAGCAGGCTAAGTAACAGGGCAACGAACACCGGGGAGCTGTTTTTT,.,.,TRBV2,TRBJ2-2
CASSYGVAGGYGEQYF,TGTGCCAGCAGTTACGGGGTAGCGGGGGGTTACGGCGAGCAGTACTTC,TRBD2,once,TRBV6-6,TRBJ2-7
CASRDGQRVSPLHF,TGTGCCAGCAGAGATGGACAGCGCGTTTCACCCCTCCACTTT,.,.,TRBV28,TRBJ1-6
CASSSLRQGRVAFF,TGTGCCAGCAGCTCCTTGCGACAGGGGAGGGTGGCTTTCTTT,TRBD1,once,TRBV7-2,TRBJ1-1
CASSKTIAGGSSGEQYF,TGTGCCAGCAGCAAGACCATAGCGGGGGGCTCCTCGGGCGAGCAGTACTTC,TRBD2,.,TRBV11-2,TRBJ2-7
CASSLGGQGSNQPQHF,TGTGCCAGCAGTTTGGGGGGTCAGGGTAGCAATCAGCCCCAGCATTTT,.,.,TRBV5-4,TRBJ1-5
CASSHGYNEQFF,TGCGCCAGCAGCCATGGGTACAATGAGCAGTTCTTC,.,.,TRBV4-1,TRBJ2-1
CASRGAGTGETQYF,TGTGCCAGCAGGGGGGCCGGGACAGGGGAGACCCAGTACTTC,TRBD1,.,TRBV6-5,TRBJ2-5
CASSLGDGPGQPQHF,TGTGCCAGCAGCTTGGGGGACGGGCCCGGGCAGCCCCAGCATTTT,.,.,TRBV7-9,TRBJ1-5
CAWMRGDGYTF,TGTGCCTGGATGAGAGGGGATGGCTACACCTTC,.,.,TRBV30,TRBJ1-2
CASTGDGQGGLQPQHF,TGTGCCAGCACGGGGGATGGGCAGGGCGGTTTGCAGCCCCAGCATTTT,.,.,TRBV2,TRBJ1-5
CASSQEAGVYSDTEAFF,TGTGCCAGCAGCCAAGAAGCGGGGGTGTATTCGGACACTGAAGCTTTCTTT,.,.,TRBV4-2,TRBJ1-1